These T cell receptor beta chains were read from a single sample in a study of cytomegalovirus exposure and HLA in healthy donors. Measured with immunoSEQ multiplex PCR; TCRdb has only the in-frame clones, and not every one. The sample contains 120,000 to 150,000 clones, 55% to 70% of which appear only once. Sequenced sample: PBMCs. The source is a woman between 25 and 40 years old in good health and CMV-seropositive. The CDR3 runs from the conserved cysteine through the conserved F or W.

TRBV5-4	CASSLTQANYGYTF
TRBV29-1	CSVETAWGLGTEAFF
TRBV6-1	CASSEARTGVRGYTF
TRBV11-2	CASRTLVNTGELFF
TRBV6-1	CASAERQGIFQPQHF
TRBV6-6	CASSYASSGEEEQFF
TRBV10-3	CATGRAMGTDTQYF
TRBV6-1	CASSVLAYEQYF
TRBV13	CASSLGRGLAGGQETQYF
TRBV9	CASSPHPGTAFGSTAEAFF
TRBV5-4	CASSEGLAGPGITGELFF
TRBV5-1	CASSLAEGQGSYNEQFF
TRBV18	CASSRDMNTEAFF
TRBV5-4	CASSLGTGPDTQYF
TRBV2	CASSEVGGGYGYTF
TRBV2	CARRRQGDTEAFF
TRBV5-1	CASSLGGEDRASTDTQYF
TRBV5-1	CASSSAQRGAGETQYF
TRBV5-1	CASTTSGYTDTQYF
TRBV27	CASSLGRRHNEQFF
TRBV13	CASSLGRVSFNEKLFF
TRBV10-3	CATMADNNQPQHF
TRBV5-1	CASTYLAGDGDTQYF
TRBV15	CATSRGVGGGGDTDTQYF
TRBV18	CASSPRRGGYEQYF
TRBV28	CASSFDGFNQPQHF
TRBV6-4	CARQSGGRFYEQYF
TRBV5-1	CASSSSSSSGGTEAFF
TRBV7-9	CASSLVRTGSYNEQFF
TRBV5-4	CASSLGQGDYGYTF
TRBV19	CASSRARDSAYEQYF
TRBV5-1	CASSFLEGTGLYTF
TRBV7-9	CASAGRQYQETQYF
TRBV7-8	CASSRDRATGYTF
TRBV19	CASSIQYNEQFF
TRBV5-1	CASSLGGLGETQYF
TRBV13	CASSGEGRNEKLFF
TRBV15	CATSRGGANGYEQYF
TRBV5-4	CASSQDSMNTEAFF
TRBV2	CASSRTGGDPGLAGGRSTDTQYF
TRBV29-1	CSVERGVLASLNNEQFF
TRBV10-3	CAINSEGQEPQHF
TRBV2	CASSQGADTQYF
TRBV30	CATEGPGGYGYTF
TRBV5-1	CASSSMAGGSYNEQFF
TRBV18	CASSPQSEKLFF
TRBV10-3	CAISEYLRERYEQYF
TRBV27	CASKLSSTDTQYF
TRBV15	CATQTSGGHTDTQYF
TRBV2	CASSPPSGSPLHF
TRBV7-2	CASRAQGSNQPQHF